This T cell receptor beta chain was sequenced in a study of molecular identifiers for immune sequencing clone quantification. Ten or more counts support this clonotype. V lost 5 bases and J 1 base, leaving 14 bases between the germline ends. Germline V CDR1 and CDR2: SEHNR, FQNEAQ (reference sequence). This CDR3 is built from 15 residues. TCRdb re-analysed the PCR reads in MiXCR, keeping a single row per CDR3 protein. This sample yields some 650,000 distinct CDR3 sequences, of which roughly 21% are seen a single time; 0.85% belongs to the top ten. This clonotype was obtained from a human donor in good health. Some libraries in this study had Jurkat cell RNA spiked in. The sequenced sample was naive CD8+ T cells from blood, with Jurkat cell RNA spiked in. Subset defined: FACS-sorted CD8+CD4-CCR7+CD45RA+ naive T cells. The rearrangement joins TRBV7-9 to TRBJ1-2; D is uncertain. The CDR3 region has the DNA TGTGCCAGCAGCGTGACGATAGAAAATAACTATGGCTACACCTTC. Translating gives CASSVTIENNYGYTF.